The 23 T cell receptor beta chains presented below share a single source sample, sequenced in a study of shared clonotypes between healthy human individuals. The data were produced by immunoSEQ multiplex PCR, yet TCRdb's version contains in-frame clones alone and is incomplete. Of 2.3 million or so clones listed, just over 90% were seen once; the top ten hold 0.39%. Sequences were obtained from naive CD4+ T cells from PBMCs. Specified subset: CD45RA+ positively selected. Every receptor here comes from a man aged 18 to 35 in good health. Some clones in this sample may be carry-over from other donors' samples.

Of note for this clone: This CDR3 is also generated by other DNA sequences in the sample. J is TRBJ2-2 and V is TRBV9; D uncertain. The V and J ends lost 0 bases and 7 bases respectively, with 4 bases between them. The CDR3 has 12 amino acids. CDR1 SGDLS and CDR2 YYNGEE come from the germline V gene. Here the CDR3 reads CASSVVDGELFF. The CDR3, as DNA: TGTGCCAGCAGCGTAGTGGACGGGGAGCTGTTTTTT.

V is TRBV28 and J is TRBJ2-4; 8 nucleotides agree with TRBD1. With 6 bases clipped from V and 6 bases from J, the junction kept 4 bases outside the gene matches. Per germline, CDR1 MDHEN and CDR2 SYDVKM. The CDR3 has 13 amino acids. CDR3 DNA sequence: TGTGCCAGCAGGACCACAGGGGGAAACATTCAGTACTTC. Its translation is CASRTTGGNIQYF.

The chain carries TRBV5-1 and TRBJ1-1, with D possibly being TRBD1 (6 bases). The CDR3 runs 18 residues. Trimming shortened V by 4 bases and J by 6 bases, and 28 bases separated the two germline ends. Per the germline V gene, CDR1 is SGHRS and CDR2 is YFSETQ. The CDR3 sequence: CASSPTAGVQIGYAEAFF. Here the CDR3 DNA reads TGCGCCAGCAGCCCCACCGCAGGGGTTCAAATAGGATACGCTGAAGCTTTCTTT.

V and J are TRBV28 and TRBJ2-3; TRBD2 aligns across 10 bases. V was clipped by 4 bases and J by 5 bases; unmatched bases: 12. The CDR3 spans 17 residues. Germline V CDR1 and CDR2: MDHEN, SYDVKM. CDR3: CASSSRGLAEGLDTQYF. The CDR3 DNA reads TGTGCCAGCAGTTCCCGAGGACTAGCGGAGGGATTAGATACGCAGTATTTT.

CDR3 nucleotide sequence: TGTGCCAGCAGCTTCTTTGCGACAGGTTATAGCACAGATACGCAGTATTTT. Translating gives CASSFFATGYSTDTQYF. The V call is TRBV5-6, the J call TRBJ2-3; a weak D match, TRBD1 (6 bases). Germline CDR1 is SGHDT and CDR2 is YYEEEE. V gave up 2 bases and J gave up 0 bases, with 16 bases separating them. This CDR3 contains 17 residues.

The rearrangement joins TRBV29-1 to TRBJ2-5, with 9 bases identical to TRBD2. The CDR3 has 14 residues. Germline V gene data show CDR1 as SQVTM and CDR2 as ANQGSEA. V gave up 4 bases and J gave up 6 bases; unmatched junction bases: 9. The CDR3: CSVVASGNIKTQYF. CDR3 coding DNA: TGCAGCGTTGTGGCTAGCGGGAATATAAAGACCCAGTACTTC.

The chain carries TRBV6-5 and TRBJ1-1; the D is unclear. CDR1 and CDR2 (germline): MNHEY, SVGAGI. The CDR3 totals 14 residues. Trimming took off 0 bases at V and 1 base at J, with 6 bases between the two ends. The CDR3 here is CASSYSHTNTEAFF. In DNA, the CDR3 is TGTGCCAGCAGTTACTCCCACACGAACACTGAAGCTTTCTTT.

This clone was counted a few times. The chain carries TRBV7-3 and TRBJ1-1; D is unresolved. CDR3 length: 14 amino acids. Trimming pared 5 bases from V and 0 bases from J, leaving 10 bases between. In germline, CDR1 is SGHTA, CDR2 FQGTGA. CDR3 bases: TGTGCCAGCAGCCGTACAGCACTGAACACTGAAGCTTTCTTT. Translation gives CASSRTALNTEAFF.

This chain joins TRBV2 and TRBJ1-3, with D uncertain. The germline CDR1 and CDR2 sequences are SNHLY and FYNNEI. V was clipped by 1 base and J by 2 bases, with 9 bases between them. The CDR3 is made up of 15 amino acids. CDR3 residues: CASSEEGIPGNTIYF. The CDR3 nucleotides read TGTGCCAGCAGTGAAGAGGGAATCCCTGGAAACACCATATATTTT.

The V and J genes are TRBV30 and TRBJ1-5, with TRBD1 identical over 7 bases. With 3 bases clipped from V and 5 bases from J, the junction kept 4 bases outside the gene matches. The germline V gene has CDR1 GTSNPN and CDR2 SVGIG (reference sequence). This CDR3 comprises 13 residues. Written as DNA, the CDR3 is TGTGCCTGGAGCACAGGGGTCGATCAGCCCCAGCATTTT. The encoded protein is CAWSTGVDQPQHF.

The V call is TRBV4-2, the J call TRBJ1-3, with D uncertain. This CDR3 is 16 amino acids long. V was trimmed by 4 bases and J by 3 bases, leaving 16 bases between them. Germline V gene data show CDR1 as LGHNA and CDR2 as YNFKEQ. CDR3 bases: TGTGCCAGCAGCCTAAATCAGGATCGTGGTGGAAACACCATATATTTT. Protein product: CASSLNQDRGGNTIYF.

The chain couples TRBV7-3 to TRBJ2-1; 7 positions agree with TRBD1. Germline-derived CDR1 and CDR2 are SGHTA and FQGTGA. The CDR3 is 13 amino acids. The V gene end was trimmed by 5 bases and the J gene end by 7 bases; junction bases not matched to a gene: 5. The CDR3 DNA reads TGTGCCAGCAGCCGTTTACAGGGGAATGAGCAGTTCTTC. Its protein is CASSRLQGNEQFF.

The chain has TRBV7-3 and TRBJ2-2; no clear D gene. Trimming took off 4 bases at V and 2 bases at J, with 11 bases between the two ends. The CDR3 consists of 15 residues. CDR1 SGHTA and CDR2 FQGTGA come from the germline V gene. As DNA, the CDR3 is TGTGCCAGCAGCTCCAAGTCCGAAAACACCGGGGAGCTGTTTTTT. As protein: CASSSKSENTGELFF.

The rearrangement uses TRBV2 and TRBJ2-1; D gene uncertain. Germline V gene data show CDR1 as SNHLY and CDR2 as FYNNEI. The length of the CDR3 is 16 residues. The germline V and J ends were trimmed by 2 bases and 2 bases, with 13 bases remaining between them. The CDR3, as DNA: TGTGCCAGCAGTGAAAGGCAACCTAGGGCCTACAATGAGCAGTTCTTC. It is translated as CASSERQPRAYNEQFF.

Here the CDR3 DNA reads TGCGCCAGCAGCTCCTTAGCCCTCGGATCCTACAATGAGCAGTTCTTC. Protein sequence: CASSSLALGSYNEQFF. V is TRBV5-1 and J is TRBJ2-1; D ambiguous. The CDR3 has 16 residues. Per germline, CDR1 SGHRS and CDR2 YFSETQ. Trimming shortened V by 3 bases and J by 1 base, and 14 bases separated the two germline ends. Looking up the rest from reference TRBV5-1 and TRBJ2-1 gives the full variable domain: KAGVTQTPRYLIKTRGQQVTLSCSPISGHRSVSWYQQTPGQGLQFLFEYFSETQRNKGNFPGRFSGRQFSNSRSEMNVSTLELGDSALYLCASSSLALGSYNEQFFGPGTRLTVL.

This clone was recorded once. Other DNA sequences in this sample translate to the same CDR3. V and J are TRBV30 and TRBJ2-5; 7 bases align to TRBD2. V lost 3 bases to trimming and J lost 2 bases; unmatched junction nucleotides: 3. The CDR3 runs to 13 residues. The V gene's germline CDR1 is GTSNPN and CDR2 SVGIG (reference sequence). The CDR3 sequence is CAWSGDYQETQYF. For the CDR3, the DNA is TGTGCCTGGAGCGGGGACTATCAAGAGACCCAGTACTTC.

The chain joins TRBV5-1 to TRBJ2-5, with 9 bases lining up with TRBD2. CDR1 and CDR2 (germline): SGHRS, YFSETQ. The CDR3 covers 18 residues. V dropped 0 bases and J dropped 3; count of bases not matched to a gene: 12. CDR3 coding DNA: TGCGCCAGCAGCTTGGTGCCGACTAGCGGAGGAAATGAAGAGACCCAGTACTTC. Protein: CASSLVPTSGGNEETQYF.

V usage is TRBV5-1 and J usage is TRBJ2-3; D unclear. CDR3 length: 14 residues. Looked up from germline, CDR1 is SGHRS and CDR2 is YFSETQ. V shed 4 bases and J shed 2 bases, with 11 bases lying between them. The CDR3, as DNA: TGCGCCAGCAGCCACGGACCGACCACAGATACGCAGTATTTT. It codes for CASSHGPTTDTQYF.

The genes are TRBV5-1 and TRBJ1-3, with D unclear. The CDR3 totals 16 residues. V gave up 0 bases and J gave up 0 bases, with 10 bases separating them. Germline CDR1 and CDR2: SGHRS and YFSETQ. DNA for the CDR3: TGCGCCAGCAGCTTGGCTGGGCAGTACTCTGGAAACACCATATATTTT. Translation: CASSLAGQYSGNTIYF.

The chain joins TRBV11-3 to TRBJ1-5; D might be TRBD1 (5 bases). Germline CDR1 SGHNT, CDR2 YENEEA. Trimming cost V 2 bases and J 4 bases, with 18 bases left between them. This CDR3 is 17 amino acids long. The chain's CDR3 is CASSLTVCGTGNQPQHF. The CDR3 bases are TGTGCCAGCAGCTTAACTGTATGCGGGACGGGAAATCAGCCCCAGCATTTT.

J is TRBJ1-2 and V is TRBV6-1; no reliable D call. V was cut by 7 bases and J by 6 bases, with 12 bases left in between. The CDR3 totals 12 residues. Germline CDR1 MNHNS, CDR2 SASEGT. This chain's CDR3 is CASIRPSHGYTF. The CDR3 bases are TGTGCCAGCATAAGGCCGTCCCATGGCTACACCTTC.

The chain uses TRBV19 and TRBJ1-5, with D possibly matching TRBD1 (5 bases). Per germline, CDR1 LNHDA and CDR2 SQIVND (reference sequence). The CDR3 spans 15 residues. The germline V and J ends were trimmed by 5 bases and 6 bases, with 17 bases remaining between them. The CDR3 region is CASSLIFREVQPQHF. In DNA form, the CDR3 reads TGTGCCAGTAGTTTGATCTTCAGGGAGGTTCAGCCCCAGCATTTT.

The V and J genes are TRBV30 and TRBJ2-7; D possibly corresponds to TRBD2 (5 bases). CDR3 size: 20 residues. Germline CDR1 is GTSNPN and CDR2 is SVGIG (reference sequence). Trimming removed 2 bases from V and 1 base from J, with 30 bases in between. CDR3: CAWSLDVLDPLAYISYEQYF. The CDR3 DNA sequence: TGTGCCTGGAGTCTTGATGTACTAGACCCCTTAGCTTACATTTCCTACGAGCAGTACTTC.